A selection of T cell receptor beta chains follows, all from one sample in a study of glioma-infiltrating T cells. TCRdb itself ran the multiplex PCR reads through MiXCR, one entry per CDR3 protein. The data hold about 140,000 distinct CDR3 sequences, with about two fifths observed a single time. Material for sequencing was glioma tissue, nonneoplastic brain tissue, or PBMCs (not recorded which). The origin of the receptors is a human donor with low-grade glioma or glioblastoma, undergoing nonglioma brain surgery, or in good health (not recorded which). The CDR3 runs from the conserved cysteine through the conserved F or W. D genes are given only for firm matches. A clone size is listed for some rows: how often the clone was seen (once, few, many), or a class if it is expanded.

d_gene	abundance	v_gene	j_gene	CDR3nt	CDR3aa
-	-	TRBV28	TRBJ1-1	TGTGCCAGCCCGCCCGGGGGGACACTTGGCACTGAAGCTTTCTTT	CASPPGGTLGTEAFF
-	-	TRBV20-1	TRBJ2-5	TGCAGTGCTCCCCTGACCACCCAAGAGACCCAGTACTTC	CSAPLTTQETQYF
TRBD1	once	TRBV7-2	TRBJ1-6	TGTGCCAGCAGACGAAGGACAGGCCCCAGCTCCTATAATTCACCCCTCCACTTT	CASRRRTGPSSYNSPLHF
-	-	TRBV6-2/TRBV6-3	TRBJ2-2	TGTGCCAGCAGTCTCGCCGGGACCAGAACCGGGGAGCTGTTTTTT	CASSLAGTRTGELFF
-	-	TRBV20-1	TRBJ1-2	TGCAGTGCTAGCCCAGGCGGGGTGCTCAAAGGCTACACCTTC	CSASPGGVLKGYTF
-	medium-sized	TRBV28	TRBJ1-1	TGTGCCAGCAGTATACCCGGGGGGCTCACTGAAGCTTTCTTT	CASSIPGGLTEAFF
-	-	TRBV6-5	TRBJ1-1	TGTGCCAGCAGTTACTCGAATGGGGGGAACACTGAAGCTTTCTTT	CASSYSNGGNTEAFF
-	few	TRBV6-2/TRBV6-3	TRBJ2-2	TGTGCCAGCAGTTACTCCTTGAGTCTCTCGGGGGAGCTGTTTTTT	CASSYSLSLSGELFF
-	few	TRBV6-1	TRBJ2-7	TGTGCCAGCACTTACGGCGCCCGGGACACCTCCTACGAGCAGTACTTC	CASTYGARDTSYEQYF
-	-	TRBV4-1	TRBJ2-6	TGCGCCAGCAGCCAAGTATCCAGGGATAGGGCCAACGTCCTGACTTTC	CASSQVSRDRANVLTF
-	few	TRBV20-1	TRBJ1-2	TGCAGTGCTAGGGGCAGGGTGGACTATGGCTACACCTTC	CSARGRVDYGYTF
-	few	TRBV16	TRBJ1-1	TGTGCCAGCAGAAGGGGGGAAAACACTGAAGCTTTCTTT	CASRRGENTEAFF
-	-	TRBV4-1	TRBJ2-1	TGCGCCAGCAGCCAAGGGCGGGCTAACAATGAGCAGTTCTTC	CASSQGRANNEQFF
-	-	TRBV27	TRBJ2-3	TGTGCCAGCACTTCGTCGGGAGATACGCAGTATTTT	CASTSSGDTQYF
TRBD1	-	TRBV11-2	TRBJ2-5	TGTGCCAGCAGCTTGGGCCCGGGACAGGGACGGGCCCAGTACTTC	CASSLGPGQGRAQYF
-	-	TRBV4-1	TRBJ2-3	TGCGCCAGCAGCCAAGAAACAGGACCGGGGGTGCCAGATACGCAGTATTTT	CASSQETGPGVPDTQYF
TRBD1	-	TRBV20-1	TRBJ1-5	TGCAGTGCTACCGGACAGGGTAGGAGCAATCAGCCCCAGCATTTT	CSATGQGRSNQPQHF
-	-	TRBV7-9	TRBJ2-3	TGTGCCAGCAGCTTAAGCACTATAAGCACAGATACGCAGTATTTT	CASSLSTISTDTQYF
-	many	TRBV6-1	TRBJ2-1	TGTGCCAGCAGTGAATCCCCAGGGAATGAGCAGTTCTTC	CASSESPGNEQFF
TRBD1	-	TRBV6-6	TRBJ1-6	TGTGCCAGCAGGAACAGGGGGTATAATTCACCCCTCCACTTT	CASRNRGYNSPLHF